A single sample gave rise to the 25 T cell receptor beta chains below, sequenced in a study of T cells in Graves' hyperthyroidism and ophthalmopathy. Amplified regions were TCR beta CDR3 sequences from RNA transcripts. TCR CDR3 regions were first amplified by RT-PCR with HTBI primers. TCRdb ran MiXCR on the multiplex PCR reads and lists one entry per CDR3 protein. The sample comprises 200,000 to 250,000 distinct CDR3 sequences, approximately 20% of which are singletons, and roughly two fifths rests with the top ten. The sequenced sample consisted of blood. The receptors stem from a man aged 35-49 years with Graves' hyperthyroidism.

The CDR3 spells CASSLVSTGASNEQFF. The CDR3, as DNA: TGTGCCAGCAGCTTAGTCTCAACGGGAGCTTCCAATGAGCAGTTCTTC. This chain joins TRBV7-2 and TRBJ2-1, with D possibly being TRBD2 (6 bases). Trimming removed 1 base at V and 6 bases at J, with 16 bases between. Germline V gene sequence: CDR1 SGHTA, CDR2 FQGNSA. This CDR3 comprises 16 residues.

The V call is TRBV20-1, the J call TRBJ2-5; TRBD2 agrees at 7 bases. CDR3 length equals 13 residues. Germline V gene sequence: CDR1 DFQATT, CDR2 SNEGSKA (reference sequence). The ends lost 8 bases at V and 5 bases at J; junction bases unmatched: 11. CDR3 amino acids: CSSNFDGGETQYF. The CDR3 DNA reads TGCAGTTCCAACTTCGACGGGGGGGAGACCCAGTACTTC.

The chain uses TRBV6-2 or TRBV6-3 and TRBJ1-6; D remains unclear. Trimming removed 0 bases from V and 7 bases from J, with 10 bases in between. Germline CDR1 and CDR2: MNHEY and SVGEGT. The CDR3 covers 15 residues. The CDR3 coding sequence is TGTGCCAGCAGTTACTCGATCGTCCAGAATTCACCCCTCCACTTT. Its protein is CASSYSIVQNSPLHF.

Ten or more counts support this clonotype. J is TRBJ1-1 and V is TRBV20-1; the D gene is possibly TRBD1 (6 bases). Germline-derived CDR1 and CDR2 are DFQATT and SNEGSKA (reference sequence). Trimming took 6 bases from V and 7 from J, leaving 15 bases between them. CDR3 length: 12 amino acids. The CDR3 loop reads CSAPGHPLEAFF. As DNA, the CDR3 is TGCAGTGCCCCGGGACACCCTCTTGAAGCTTTCTTT.

The chain links TRBV7-3 to TRBJ2-3, with D uncertain. In germline, CDR1 is SGHTA, CDR2 FQGTGA. V shed 2 bases and J shed 7 bases, with 10 bases lying between them. The CDR3 spans 13 residues. In nucleotides, the CDR3 is TGTGCCAGCAGCTTAGGGTTCCCAAATACGCAGTATTTT. Encoded protein: CASSLGFPNTQYF.

Turning to this clonotype: Just one base apart from a much larger clone, this may be a read error. V usage is TRBV6-2 or TRBV6-3 and J usage is TRBJ2-1; 8 positions match TRBD1. Trimming cost V 6 bases and J 9 bases; bases outside gene matches: 10. This CDR3 is 14 amino acids long. In germline, CDR1 is MNHEY, CDR2 SVGEGT. The CDR3 spells CASRRDRQEAEQFF. The DNA of the CDR3 is TGTGCCAGCAGACGGGACAGGCAGGAGGCTGAGCAGTTCTTC.

This clonotype was picked up a small number of times. The chain joins TRBV9 to TRBJ2-7; 9 nucleotides align to TRBD1. The CDR3 totals 14 residues. The germline CDR1 and CDR2 sequences are SGDLS and YYNGEE. The trim removed 4 bases at V and 7 bases at J, leaving 9 bases unmatched. CDR3 region: CASSPTGGNWEQYF. The CDR3 DNA follows: TGTGCCAGCAGCCCCACAGGGGGCAATTGGGAGCAGTACTTC.

This clonotype was picked up many times. The V gene is TRBV6-1, the J gene TRBJ1-5, with no clear D. V lost 6 bases and J 4 bases, leaving 10 bases between the germline ends. Germline V gives CDR1 MNHNS, CDR2 SASEGT. This CDR3 contains 13 residues. This chain's CDR3 is CASSPGGNQPQHF. CDR3 sequence (DNA): TGTGCCAGCAGCCCCGGAGGAAATCAGCCCCAGCATTTT.

This chain's CDR3 is CSARPGPWSDTQYF. CDR3 bases: TGCAGTGCTCGACCGGGACCCTGGTCAGATACGCAGTATTTT. The chain has TRBV20-1 and TRBJ2-3; D is perhaps TRBD1 or TRBD2 (5 bases each). V shed 5 bases and J shed 4 bases, with 16 bases lying between them. The CDR3 loop spans 14 amino acids. CDR1 DFQATT and CDR2 SNEGSKA come from the germline V gene (reference sequence).

The chain recombines TRBV28 with TRBJ1-5, with unresolved D. The germline gives CDR1 MDHEN, CDR2 SYDVKM. V was clipped by 5 bases and J by 3 bases, with 11 bases between them. The CDR3 contains 14 residues. CDR3 DNA: TGTGCCAGCAGTCCGGGCCACGCCAATCAGCCCCAGCATTTT. It codes for CASSPGHANQPQHF. Filled out from reference TRBV28 and TRBJ1-5, the complete variable domain reads DVKVTQSSRYLVKRTGEKVFLECVQDMDHENMFWYRQDPGLGLRLIYFSYDVKMKEKGDIPEGYSVSREKKERFSLILESASTNQTSMYLCASSPGHANQPQHFGDGTRLSIL.

To note about this clonotype: At one boundary the junction diverges from the germline segment, which might be a read error. CDR3 in DNA: TGCAGTGCTGGAGAGAAAGGGTTCCACAATGAGCAGTTCTTC. Protein: CSAGEKGFHNEQFF. The gene calls are TRBV20-1 and TRBJ2-1; D gene unclear. Germline CDR1 and CDR2: DFQATT and SNEGSKA (reference sequence). CDR3 length: 14 amino acids.

The table lists this clonotype with many counts. This chain joins TRBV28 and TRBJ2-5, with TRBD1 matching over 11 bases. CDR3 length: 16 amino acids. Germline V gene lookup returns CDR1 MDHEN and CDR2 SYDVKM. V trimming: 4 bases; J trimming: 2 bases; junction bases outside the gene matches: 6. The CDR3 DNA is TGTGCCAGCAGTTCCCGTGGGACAGGGGGGCAAGAGACCCAGTACTTC. Translating gives CASSSRGTGGQETQYF. The full variable domain, rest sourced from reference TRBV28 and TRBJ2-5, is DVKVTQSSRYLVKRTGEKVFLECVQDMDHENMFWYRQDPGLGLRLIYFSYDVKMKEKGDIPEGYSVSREKKERFSLILESASTNQTSMYLCASSSRGTGGQETQYFGPGTRLLVL.

In this sample, this clonotype turned up many times. The chain carries TRBV7-9 and TRBJ1-1, with D unresolved. The CDR3 has 14 residues. V lost 3 bases, J lost 5 bases, and 13 bases lay in between. Germline V CDR1 and CDR2: SEHNR, FQNEAQ (reference sequence). The CDR3 DNA sequence: TGTGCCAGCAGCTTCGCGCACCCGGGGACTGAAGCTTTCTTT. It codes for CASSFAHPGTEAFF.

This clonotype was recorded many times. This rearrangement joins TRBV10-3 to TRBJ2-3; a weak D match, TRBD2 (5 bases). Germline CDR1 and CDR2: ENHRY and SYGVKD. The length of the CDR3 is 16 residues. Deletions cut 0 bases from V and 5 bases from J, with 15 bases between. The CDR3 coding sequence is TGTGCCATCAGTGAGTCCTGGCTAACTAGTCAAGATACGCAGTATTTT. It codes for CAISESWLTSQDTQYF.

This clonotype was picked up many times. The chain carries TRBV12-3 or TRBV12-4 and TRBJ2-2; no clear D gene. Trimming cost V 6 bases and J 7 bases, with 9 bases left between them. This CDR3 comprises 12 residues. DNA of the CDR3: TGTGCCAGCAGCTCAGAGGTCGGGGAGCTGTTTTTT. This codes for CASSSEVGELFF.

This clonotype appeared many times. The rearrangement uses TRBV5-5 and TRBJ2-7; 7 positions match TRBD1. V was pared by 4 bases and J by 2 bases, with 6 bases of the junction left unmatched. Germline V CDR1 and CDR2: SGHKS, YYEKEE (reference sequence). This CDR3 is 14 amino acids long. The CDR3 coding sequence is TGTGCCAGCAGCCGCGGACAGGAGGCCTACGAGCAGTACTTC. Its translation: CASSRGQEAYEQYF.

The table lists this clonotype with many counts. This chain joins TRBV20-1 and TRBJ2-3; D is unclear. This CDR3 contains 11 residues. With 6 bases removed from V and 4 bases from J, the gap between germline ends came to 8 bases. In germline, CDR1 is DFQATT, CDR2 SNEGSKA (reference sequence). The CDR3 here is CSAPKADTQYF. The CDR3 DNA is TGCAGTGCCCCGAAGGCAGATACGCAGTATTTT.

This chain connects TRBV6-4 to TRBJ1-1; D remains unclear. With 7 bases removed from V and 1 base from J, the gap between germline ends came to 16 bases. The CDR3 loop spans 15 amino acids. The germline CDR1 and CDR2 sequences are MRHNA and SNTAGT. In DNA form, the CDR3 reads TGTGCCAGCAACTCGGGCATTCACTCGAACACTGAAGCTTTCTTT. Translating it yields CASNSGIHSNTEAFF.

In this sample, this clonotype turned up once. A much larger clone lies one base from this, so it may be a read error. For the CDR3, the DNA is TGTGCCAGCAGTAGGGGGGCGGAGACCCGGTACTTC. It translates to CASSRGAETRYF. The chain joins TRBV7-3 to TRBJ2-5, with D perhaps TRBD1 or TRBD2 (6 bases each). Per germline, CDR1 SGHTA and CDR2 FQGTGA. This CDR3 contains 12 residues.

This clonotype was counted a few times. V usage is TRBV4-3 and J usage is TRBJ2-1, with 8 bases that match TRBD2. V lost 3 bases, J lost 10 bases, and 5 bases stayed unmatched. Germline lookup yields CDR1 LGHNA and CDR2 YSLEER. The length of the CDR3 is 13 residues. For the CDR3, the DNA is TGCGCCAGCAGCCAGAAAGCGGGGGCGGAGCAGTTCTTC. Its protein is CASSQKAGAEQFF.

About this clonotype: Just one base apart from a much larger clone, this may be a read error. As DNA, the CDR3 is TGTGCCAGCAGCCCGAATCTGGGACCGCCATACAATGAGCAGTTCTTC. Translation gives CASSPNLGPPYNEQFF. V gene TRBV7-3 combines with J gene TRBJ2-1; perhaps D is TRBD1 or TRBD2 (5 bases each). Germline-derived CDR1 and CDR2 are SGHTA and FQGTGA. The length of the CDR3 is 16 residues. Trimming left V 5 bases short and J 4 bases short, with 18 bases between.

On this clonotype: With a much larger clone just one base away, this may be a read error. The V gene is TRBV3-1, the J gene TRBJ2-5; no reliable D call. This CDR3 has 12 residues. Germline lookup yields CDR1 LGHDT and CDR2 YNNKEL (reference sequence). Here the CDR3 reads CDSSQDSQTQYF. The CDR3, as DNA: TGTGACAGCAGCCAAGATTCCCAGACCCAGTACTTC.

This clonotype has at least ten counts. This chain links TRBV18 with TRBJ2-1; D not resolved. V was trimmed by 2 bases and J by 5 bases, leaving 10 bases between them. The CDR3 has 14 residues. Germline lookup yields CDR1 KGHSH and CDR2 LQKENI. In nucleotides, the CDR3 is TGTGCCAGCTCACCAAAGGGAACAGACAATGAGCAGTTCTTC. Its protein product is CASSPKGTDNEQFF.

In this sample, this clonotype turned up many times. The chain uses TRBV20-1 and TRBJ2-5; D may be TRBD1 (5 bases). The ends were cut back, 1 base at V and 3 bases at J, with 9 bases in the middle. Germline CDR1 is DFQATT and CDR2 is SNEGSKA (reference sequence). The CDR3 consists of 13 residues. The CDR3 reads CSARGAGKETQYF. The CDR3 nucleotides read TGCAGTGCTAGAGGGGCAGGGAAAGAGACCCAGTACTTC.

This clonotype was observed at least ten times. The chain recombines TRBV11-1 with TRBJ2-2; maybe TRBD1 (5 bases). Trimming left V 5 bases short and J 1 base short, with 14 bases between. This CDR3 has 16 residues. The germline CDR1 and CDR2 sequences are SGHAT and FQDESV (reference sequence). The CDR3 nucleotides read TGTGCCAGCAGCCCGAAGGAACAGGAGAACACCGGGGAGCTGTTTTTT. Its translation: CASSPKEQENTGELFF.